This T cell receptor (beta chain) was recovered during a study of blood T cell repertoires in COVID-19 (dated by TCRdb to about 2020). Notes on the research overall: Samples from collaborators originated in the United States, Italy and Spain and spanned both the acute and convalescent phases of COVID-19. The prospective study material was composed of cDNA or gDNA derived from T cells, B-cell-depleted T cells, or PBMCs. Deeply sampled blood TCRbeta repertoires from subjects exposed to, actively infected with, or recovered from COVID-19 were included in the dataset. The repertoires were released in a freely available public database meant as a resource for research on the immune response to SARS-CoV-2. The samples were drawn from two sources: the first 160 participants of the ongoing ImmuneRACE study, and 1,254 subjects contributed by 6 global collaborators. A de-identified subject ID, COVID-19 status, age in years and sex were almost always included in the sample metadata. Where available, HLA class I and class II types were taken from metadata supplied by the sample provider and were not determined by assay-based typing.

The research as a whole found: How much clinical and demographic metadata was included differed by source and by participant, and the metadata was provided uncurated.

One collaborating source in Seattle enrolled patients during active infection and followed them longitudinally through the course of disease. Whole blood was collected in K2EDTA tubes by collaborating institutions according to the institutions' own protocols. Collaborator samples were shipped for TCRbeta analysis as frozen whole blood, isolated PBMCs, or DNA extracted from either sample type. TCRbeta CDR3 regions were amplified from genomic DNA using the immunoSEQ Assay, a bias-controlled multiplex PCR. The study's own analysis went as follows. The number of nucleated cells in each sample was estimated by amplification of reference gene primers within the assay. To quantify the absolute abundance of each unique TCRbeta CDR3 rearrangement, sequence reads were collapsed and filtered. For each sample, productive Simpson clonality was calculated as the square root of Simpson's diversity index across productive rearrangements. TCRdb obtained this table from immuneACCESS and retained in-frame rearrangements with V and J assigned. These tables miss some clones; where compared with another copy, unresolved V genes account for less than half of the shortfall, and the remainder is unexplained. The D gene and trimming were derived from the DNA, and the V and J assignments and clone size from that table. Within this sample are approximately 140,000 clones, with approximately 92% of them counted one time only. The ten largest clonotypes hold 13% of the sample.

The count of this clone is one. Its antigen is currently not known. Base qualities were left out, and no much larger clone turns up one base away. V lost 4 bases and J lost 3 bases, and the count of bases not matched to a germline gene is 4. The CDR3 runs 13 residues from the cysteine to the phenylalanine. Solely the CDR3 DNA is kept, with 39 bases framed from the first base. CDR1 and CDR2 are read off the germline V gene as SGHRS and YFSETQ. The receptor comes from a man younger than 30 with COVID-19, enrolled during active disease. The chain links TRBV5-1 with TRBJ2-7; 7 central bases correspond to TRBD1. What was sequenced was peripheral blood. The nucleotide sequence is TGCGCCAGCAGCACACGGACAGGCTACGAGCAGTACTTC. The encoded protein is CASSTRTGYEQYF.